This TCR beta chain was sequenced during a study of T-cell reconstitution after alpha-beta-depleted transplantation in children. CDR1 and CDR2 (germline): SGHVS, FNYEAQ. V was pared by 0 bases and J by 3 bases, with 15 bases between. The CDR3 is 16 residues long. Note on this clonotype: The antigen is not known.

Construction of the TCRbeta library involved unique molecular identifiers. From the PCR reads, TCRdb called clonotypes with MiXCR, one entry per CDR3 protein. The table records 70,000 to 95,000 distinct CDR3 sequences, around a sixth of them present only once. General observations from the study: Several hundred expanded graft clones reportedly were the source of alpha-beta T cells about two months after transplant.

This sequence was found in a male patient aged 2 to 9 who had a stem cell transplant for acute lymphoblastic leukemia, so the T cells may come from the graft donor. The sample here was PBMCs, mostly from graft donor cells, taken 360 days after TCRalphabeta/CD19-depleted stem cell transplant. The chain carries TRBV7-6 and TRBJ2-7; perhaps D is TRBD1 or TRBD2 (5 bases each). DNA for the CDR3: TGTGCCAGCAGCTTAGCCCGTGGGGGAAACCTCTACGAGCAGTACTTC. Protein sequence: CASSLARGGNLYEQYF.